The next 9 T cell receptor beta chains were all read from a single sample in a study of cytomegalovirus exposure and HLA in healthy donors. The PCR had 60 Vbeta and 13 Jbeta primers. Some clones are missing from TCRdb's copy, which holds only in-frame ones; the method was immunoSEQ multiplex PCR. This table has more than 100,000 clones, about three quarters appearing once. The sample comprised PBMCs. Source of these receptors: a young woman in good health and CMV-seronegative.

The chain has TRBV6-1 and TRBJ1-4; D might be TRBD1 (5 bases). Trimming removed 1 base from V and 7 bases from J, with 10 bases in between. The germline CDR1 and CDR2 sequences are MNHNS and SASEGT. The CDR3 loop spans 14 amino acids. This CDR3 is CASSEVAGFEKLFF. The CDR3 DNA is TGTGCCAGCAGTGAAGTGGCAGGGTTTGAAAAACTGTTTTTT.

This rearrangement joins TRBV25-1 to TRBJ1-1, with D possibly being TRBD1 (5 bases). V dropped 4 bases and J dropped 4 bases, with 10 bases sitting between them. This CDR3 is built from 13 residues. Germline CDR1 and CDR2: MGHDK and SYGVNS. CDR3 sequence (DNA): TGTGCCAGCAGTGCAGGGTCTGGCACTGAAGCTTTCTTT. Translating it yields CASSAGSGTEAFF.

This rearrangement joins TRBV15 to TRBJ2-1, with TRBD2 matching over 7 bases. Trimming took 0 bases from V and 3 from J; bases not matched to a gene: 8. This CDR3 region has 17 residues. The germline V gene encodes CDR1 LNHNV and CDR2 YYDKDF (reference sequence). The CDR3 is CATSRDRRTRGYNEQFF. The CDR3 DNA sequence: TGTGCCACCAGCAGAGATAGAAGGACTAGAGGCTACAATGAGCAGTTCTTC. The full variable domain, in which reference TRBV15 and TRBJ2-1 provide the parts outside the CDR3, is DAMVIQNPRYQVTQFGKPVTLSCSQTLNHNVMYWYQQKSSQAPKLLFHYYDKDFNNEADTPDNFQSRRPNTSFCFLDIRSPGLGDTAMYLCATSRDRRTRGYNEQFFGPGTRLTVL.

This clone has a handful of counts. This rearrangement joins TRBV30 to TRBJ2-7, with TRBD2 matching 9 bases. The junction had 4 bases not matched to a gene; V was cut back by 1 base and J by 3 bases. The CDR3 extends over 14 amino acids. Germline assignment: CDR1 GTSNPN and CDR2 SVGIG (reference sequence). CDR3 DNA: TGTGCCTGGAGTGCGGGACTAGCCTACTACGAGCAGTACTTC. Its translation is CAWSAGLAYYEQYF. The variable domain in full, with the rest retrieved from reference TRBV30 and TRBJ2-7, is SQTIHQWPATLVQPVGSPLSLECTVEGTSNPNLYWYRQAAGRGLQLLFYSVGIGQISSEVPQNLSASRPQDRQFILSSKKLLLSDSGFYLCAWSAGLAYYEQYFGPGTRLTVT.

The chain couples TRBV29-1 to TRBJ2-1; 9 bases align to TRBD1. J gave up 6 bases and V 8 bases, and 17 bases lay outside the gene matches. Germline loops: CDR1 SQVTM, CDR2 ANQGSEA. The CDR3 runs to 16 residues. CDR3 residues: CSILGQGLAPGNEQFF. CDR3 bases: TGCAGCATCCTTGGACAGGGGCTTGCCCCTGGCAATGAGCAGTTCTTC.

This clone was detected only once. The rearrangement joins TRBV27 to TRBJ2-7; 11 bases align to TRBD1. The J segment lost 4 bases and the V segment lost 5 bases, leaving 4 bases of the junction unmatched. The V gene's germline CDR1 is MNHEY and CDR2 SMNVEV (reference sequence). The CDR3 loop spans 14 amino acids. Written as DNA, the CDR3 is TGTGCCAGCAGTAGGGGACAGGGGGGATACGAGCAGTACTTC. Translating it yields CASSRGQGGYEQYF.

The J gene is TRBJ1-4, the V gene TRBV5-1, with a tentative D call TRBD1 (6 bases). The CDR3 runs 14 residues. Trimming stripped 4 bases from V and 8 bases from J, with 15 bases between. Germline lookup yields CDR1 SGHRS and CDR2 YFSETQ. The CDR3, as DNA: TGCGCCAGCAGCAATGGGACAATGGGGGAAAAACTGTTTTTT. As protein: CASSNGTMGEKLFF.

The chain links TRBV6-6 to TRBJ1-2, with D possibly matching TRBD1 (5 bases). CDR3 size: 13 residues. Germline V gene sequence: CDR1 MNHNY, CDR2 SVGAGI (reference sequence). The V end lost 7 bases, the J end lost 3 bases, and 12 bases lay between the germline ends. For the CDR3, the DNA is TGTGCCAGCAACCCGACAGACCACTATGGCTACACCTTC. Its protein product is CASNPTDHYGYTF.

The V and J genes are TRBV6-5 and TRBJ2-1; D might be TRBD2 (6 bases). From germline, CDR1 is MNHEY and CDR2 SVGAGI. The CDR3 is 14 residues long. With 6 bases removed from V and 5 bases from J, the gap between germline ends came to 14 bases. This CDR3 reads CASRLGIADNEQFF. The CDR3 nucleotides read TGTGCCAGCAGGCTCGGAATAGCGGACAATGAGCAGTTCTTC.